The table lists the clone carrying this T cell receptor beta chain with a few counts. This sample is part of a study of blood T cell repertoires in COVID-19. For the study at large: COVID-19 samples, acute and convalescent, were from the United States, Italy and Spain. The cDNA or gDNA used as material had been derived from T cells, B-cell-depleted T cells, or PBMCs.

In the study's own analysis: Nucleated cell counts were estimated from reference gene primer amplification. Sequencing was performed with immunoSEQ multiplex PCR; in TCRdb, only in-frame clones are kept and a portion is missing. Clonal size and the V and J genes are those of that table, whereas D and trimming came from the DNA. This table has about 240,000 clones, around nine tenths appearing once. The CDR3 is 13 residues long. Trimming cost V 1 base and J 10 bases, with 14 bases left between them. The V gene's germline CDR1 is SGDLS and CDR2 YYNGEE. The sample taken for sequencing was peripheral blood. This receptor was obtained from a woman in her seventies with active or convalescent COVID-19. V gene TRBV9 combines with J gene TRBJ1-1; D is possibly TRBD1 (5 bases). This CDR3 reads CASSVPGRIVAFF. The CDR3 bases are TGTGCCAGCAGCGTACCAGGGAGGATAGTAGCTTTCTTT.